A selection of T cell receptor beta chains follows, all from one sample in a study of blood T cell repertoires in COVID-19. Assay: immunoSEQ multiplex PCR; the TCRdb copy retains only in-frame clones and omits some. Of roughly 200,000 clones in the sample, about 84% are singletons; the top ten hold around a sixth. Sequenced: peripheral blood. The origin of the receptors is a person between 65 and 79 years old with COVID-19, enrolled during active disease. The CDR3 runs from the conserved cysteine through the conserved F or W. The D gene is left open where the match is weak. Size is omitted from some rows. Given values are once, few, many or a class for expanded clones.

V	size	D	J	CDR3	DNA
TRBV9	NA	TRBD2	TRBJ2-1	CASSELAGAYNEQFF	TGTGCCAGCAGCGAACTAGCGGGGGCCTACAATGAGCAGTTCTTC
TRBV9	NA	NA	TRBJ1-1	CASSVEQGPMNTEAFF	TGTGCCAGCAGCGTAGAGCAGGGCCCCATGAACACTGAAGCTTTCTTT
TRBV7-2	NA	TRBD1	TRBJ2-2	CASSLNSGTGGTGELFF	TGTGCCAGCAGCTTAAATAGCGGGACAGGGGGCACCGGGGAGCTGTTTTTT
TRBV7-8	NA	NA	TRBJ2-3	CASSLVLGHKGGDTQYF	TGTGCCAGCAGCTTAGTGTTGGGACATAAAGGTGGGGATACGCAGTATTTT
TRBV19	NA	TRBD1	TRBJ1-4	CASSPGQKNEKLFF	TGTGCCAGTAGCCCGGGACAGAAAAATGAAAAACTGTTTTTT
TRBV6-6	NA	NA	TRBJ2-7	CASSPGLNSYEQYF	TGTGCCAGCAGCCCGGGACTGAACTCCTACGAGCAGTACTTC
TRBV7-2	NA	NA	TRBJ2-3	CASTLYAGATDTQYF	TGTGCCAGCACCCTTTATGCGGGGGCCACAGATACGCAGTATTTT
TRBV6-4	once	NA	TRBJ2-7	CASRLLKRGEQYF	TGTGCCAGCAGGTTACTGAAAAGGGGCGAGCAGTACTTC
TRBV12-3/TRBV12-4	NA	TRBD2	TRBJ2-1	CASSFQRETEQFF	TGTGCCAGCAGCTTCCAGCGGGAGACTGAGCAGTTCTTC
TRBV28	NA	NA	TRBJ1-2	CASSEQAFGYTF	TGTGCCAGCAGTGAACAGGCGTTTGGCTACACCTTC
TRBV5-4	NA	NA	TRBJ1-3	CASSLIGGNTIYF	TGTGCCAGCAGCTTGATTGGGGGGAACACCATATATTTT
TRBV6-2/TRBV6-3	NA	NA	TRBJ2-3	CASSYNKIQGWSTDTQYF	TGTGCCAGCAGTTACAATAAAATACAGGGCTGGAGCACAGATACGCAGTATTTT
TRBV3-1/TRBV3-2	NA	TRBD1	TRBJ2-5	CASSHAGTGTVETQYF	TGTGCCAGCAGCCACGCCGGGACAGGGACGGTGGAGACCCAGTACTTC
TRBV9	NA	NA	TRBJ2-5	CASSVSVQVQETQYF	TGTGCCAGCAGCGTAAGTGTACAGGTCCAAGAGACCCAGTACTTC
TRBV27	once	TRBD1	TRBJ1-5	CASRSDRGTWQPQHF	TGTGCCAGCAGAAGCGACAGGGGCACCTGGCAGCCCCAGCATTTT
TRBV7-3	NA	NA	TRBJ2-3	CASSPRLGTDTQYF	TGTGCCAGCAGCCCCAGATTGGGCACAGATACGCAGTATTTT
TRBV18	NA	NA	TRBJ2-5	CASSPLYGSSQETQYF	TGTGCCAGCTCACCACTTTACGGTAGCAGTCAAGAGACCCAGTACTTC
TRBV10-3	NA	NA	TRBJ1-4	CAISGGQSEKLFF	TGTGCCATCAGTGGTGGACAGTCTGAAAAACTGTTTTTT
TRBV10-3	NA	TRBD2	TRBJ2-3	CAISGGLAGGTDTQYF	TGTGCCATCTCGGGCGGACTAGCGGGGGGCACAGATACGCAGTATTTT
TRBV15	NA	TRBD1	TRBJ1-6	CATSRRQGYNSPLHF	TGTGCCACCAGCAGGCGACAGGGTTATAATTCACCCCTCCACTTT
TRBV28	NA	TRBD2	TRBJ2-7	CASSDPLAAESSYEQYF	TGTGCCAGCAGCGACCCACTAGCGGCGGAAAGCTCCTACGAGCAGTACTTC
TRBV18	NA	TRBD2	TRBJ2-3	CASSTLPSGLDTQYF	TGTGCCAGCTCGACCCTGCCTAGCGGGTTAGATACGCAGTATTTT
TRBV5-1	once	NA	TRBJ1-1	CASSVSQGRNTEAFF	TGCGCCAGCAGCGTCTCTCAGGGGCGGAACACTGAAGCTTTCTTT
TRBV19	once	TRBD1	TRBJ1-2	CASSVGQDYGYTF	TGTGCCAGTAGTGTCGGACAGGACTATGGCTACACCTTC
TRBV5-4	once	NA	TRBJ2-5	CASSLADIGTQYF	TGTGCCAGCAGCTTGGCAGATATTGGGACCCAGTACTTC
TRBV7-8	NA	TRBD1	TRBJ2-7	CASSLEGTGGGYEQYF	TGTGCCAGCAGCTTAGAGGGGACAGGGGGCGGTTACGAGCAGTACTTC